This TCR beta chain came from a study of prognosis after radiotherapy for stage I lung cancer. As for the study in general: A handful of patients had distant metastases at a median of roughly seven months after radiotherapy, and about 16 showed no significant progression. Whole-study findings and limits: Lower values of Shannon entropy after stereotactic body radiation therapy were seen in patients who developed distant metastases.

This clonotype was counted at least ten times. Its antigen is currently unknown. Two-round multiplex PCR on genomic DNA was the method by which TCR beta CDR3 was amplified. Individual primers that were specific to each TRBV and TRBJ gene served in first-round PCR. TCRdb independently ran MiXCR on the multiplex PCR reads; one entry per CDR3 protein. The table records over 14,000 distinct CDR3 sequences, roughly 31% of them present only once. The TCR originated in a donor aged 50 or older with non-small cell lung cancer. This sample comprised PBMCs, obtained before or after stereotactic body radiation therapy (not recorded which).

The CDR3 region is CASSDRRDLSYGYTF. The CDR3 DNA reads TGTGCCAGCAGTGATAGGAGGGACTTAAGCTATGGCTACACCTTC. The chain recombines TRBV6-1 with TRBJ1-2, with D perhaps TRBD1 (5 bases). Deletions cut 3 bases from V and 4 bases from J, with 15 bases between. This CDR3 has 15 amino acids. Germline CDR1 reads MNHNS; CDR2 reads SASEGT.